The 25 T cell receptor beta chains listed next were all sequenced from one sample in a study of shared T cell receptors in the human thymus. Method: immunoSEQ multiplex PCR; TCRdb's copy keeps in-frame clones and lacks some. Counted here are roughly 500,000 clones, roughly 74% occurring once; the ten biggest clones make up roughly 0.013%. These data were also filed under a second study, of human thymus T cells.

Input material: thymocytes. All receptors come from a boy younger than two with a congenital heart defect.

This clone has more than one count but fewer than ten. For the CDR3, the DNA is TGTGCCAGCTCACCACCGGCTACAGACGAGCAGTACTTC. The encoded protein is CASSPPATDEQYF. This chain uses TRBV18 with TRBJ2-7; unclear D gene. Germline lookup yields CDR1 KGHSH and CDR2 LQKENI. With 0 bases removed from V and 5 bases from J, the gap between germline ends came to 8 bases. The CDR3 has 13 amino acids. The whole variable domain, filled in from reference TRBV18 and TRBJ2-7, reads NAGVMQNPRHLVRRRGQEARLRCSPMKGHSHVYWYRQLPEEGLKFMVYLQKENIIDESGMPKERFSAEFPKEGPSILRIQQVVRGDSAAYFCASSPPATDEQYFGPGTRLTVT.

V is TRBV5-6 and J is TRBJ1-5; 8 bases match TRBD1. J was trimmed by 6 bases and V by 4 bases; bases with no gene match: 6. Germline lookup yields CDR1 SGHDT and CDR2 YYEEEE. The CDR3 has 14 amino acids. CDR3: CASSRQGPGQPQHF. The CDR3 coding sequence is TGTGCCAGCAGCCGACAGGGGCCGGGTCAGCCCCAGCATTTT.

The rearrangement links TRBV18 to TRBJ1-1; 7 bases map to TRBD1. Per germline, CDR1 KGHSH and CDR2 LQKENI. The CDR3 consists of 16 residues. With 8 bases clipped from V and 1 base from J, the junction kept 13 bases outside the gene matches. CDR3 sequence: CASRPGGYKPNTEAFF. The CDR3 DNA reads TGTGCCAGCCGACCAGGGGGATACAAACCGAACACTGAAGCTTTCTTT.

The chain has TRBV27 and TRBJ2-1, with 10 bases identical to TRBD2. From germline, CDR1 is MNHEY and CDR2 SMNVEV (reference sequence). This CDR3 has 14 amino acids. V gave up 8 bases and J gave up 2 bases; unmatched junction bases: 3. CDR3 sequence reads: CASGSGRAYNEQFF. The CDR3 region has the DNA TGTGCCAGCGGAAGCGGGAGGGCCTACAATGAGCAGTTCTTC.

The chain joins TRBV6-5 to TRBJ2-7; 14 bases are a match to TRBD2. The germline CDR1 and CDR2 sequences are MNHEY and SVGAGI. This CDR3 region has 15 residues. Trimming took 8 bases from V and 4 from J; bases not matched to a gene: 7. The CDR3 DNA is TGTGCCAGCTGGGGACTAGCGGGAGTTAGGTACGAGCAGTACTTC. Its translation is CASWGLAGVRYEQYF.

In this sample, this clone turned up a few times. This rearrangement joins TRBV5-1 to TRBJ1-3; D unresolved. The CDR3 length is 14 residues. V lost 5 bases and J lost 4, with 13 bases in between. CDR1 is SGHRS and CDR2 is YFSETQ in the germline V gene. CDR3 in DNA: TGCGCCAGCAGATCCGGGGTAGGGGGAAACACCATATATTTT. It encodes CASRSGVGGNTIYF.

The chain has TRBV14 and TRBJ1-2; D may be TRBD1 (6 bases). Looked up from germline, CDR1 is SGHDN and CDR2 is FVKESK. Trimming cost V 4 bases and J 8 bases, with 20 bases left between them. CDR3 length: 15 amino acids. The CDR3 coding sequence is TGTGCCAGCAGCCCTCGGGACACTCCCCGACCGGGCTACACCTTC. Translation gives CASSPRDTPRPGYTF.

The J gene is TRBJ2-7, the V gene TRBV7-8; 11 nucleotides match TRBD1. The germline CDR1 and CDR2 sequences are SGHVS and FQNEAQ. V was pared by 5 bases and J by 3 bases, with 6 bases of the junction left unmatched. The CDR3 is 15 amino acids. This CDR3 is CASSTGQGAVYEQYF. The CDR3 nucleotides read TGTGCCAGCAGCACCGGACAGGGGGCGGTCTACGAGCAGTACTTC. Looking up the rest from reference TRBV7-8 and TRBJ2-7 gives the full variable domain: GAGVSQSPRYKVAKRGQDVALRCDPISGHVSLFWYQQALGQGPEFLTYFQNEAQLDKSGLPSDRFFAERPEGSVSTLKIQRTQQEDSAVYLCASSTGQGAVYEQYFGPGTRLTVT.

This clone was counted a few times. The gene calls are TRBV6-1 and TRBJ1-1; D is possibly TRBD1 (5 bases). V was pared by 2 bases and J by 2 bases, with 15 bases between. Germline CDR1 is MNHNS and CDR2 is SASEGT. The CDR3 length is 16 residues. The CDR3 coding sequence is TGTGCCAGCAGTGAATCGACAGCCGGACCTAACACTGAAGCTTTCTTT. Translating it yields CASSESTAGPNTEAFF.

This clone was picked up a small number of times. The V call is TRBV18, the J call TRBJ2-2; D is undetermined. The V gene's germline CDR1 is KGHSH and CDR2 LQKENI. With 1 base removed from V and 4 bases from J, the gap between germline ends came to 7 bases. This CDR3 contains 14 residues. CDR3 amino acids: CASSPRPGTGELFF. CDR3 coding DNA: TGTGCCAGCTCACCACGTCCGGGCACCGGGGAGCTGTTTTTT.

The CDR3 sequence is CASSYSPAGMYEQYF. The CDR3 DNA reads as TGCGCCAGCAGCTACTCACCGGCGGGTATGTACGAGCAGTACTTC. This sequence joins TRBV5-1 and TRBJ2-7, with D possibly matching TRBD2 (5 bases). This CDR3 is 15 amino acids long. The germline V gene has CDR1 SGHRS and CDR2 YFSETQ. Trimming shortened V by 3 bases and J by 4 bases, and 17 bases separated the two germline ends.

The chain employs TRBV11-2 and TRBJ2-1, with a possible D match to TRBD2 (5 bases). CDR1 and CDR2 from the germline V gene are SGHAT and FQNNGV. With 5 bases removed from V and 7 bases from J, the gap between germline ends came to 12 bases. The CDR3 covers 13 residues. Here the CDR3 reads CASSRPTGNEQFF. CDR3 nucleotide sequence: TGTGCCAGCAGCCGTCCAACGGGGAATGAGCAGTTCTTC.

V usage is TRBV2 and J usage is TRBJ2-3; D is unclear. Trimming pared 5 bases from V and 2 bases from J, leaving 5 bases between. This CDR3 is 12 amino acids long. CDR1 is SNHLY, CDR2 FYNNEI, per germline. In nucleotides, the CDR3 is TGTGCCAGCAGTTTTAACACAGATACGCAGTATTTT. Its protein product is CASSFNTDTQYF.

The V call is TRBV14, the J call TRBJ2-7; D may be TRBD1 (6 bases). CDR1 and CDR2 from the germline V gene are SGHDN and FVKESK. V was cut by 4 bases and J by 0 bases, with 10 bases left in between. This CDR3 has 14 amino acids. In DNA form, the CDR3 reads TGTGCCAGCAGCCGGGGACACCCCTCCTACGAGCAGTACTTC. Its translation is CASSRGHPSYEQYF.

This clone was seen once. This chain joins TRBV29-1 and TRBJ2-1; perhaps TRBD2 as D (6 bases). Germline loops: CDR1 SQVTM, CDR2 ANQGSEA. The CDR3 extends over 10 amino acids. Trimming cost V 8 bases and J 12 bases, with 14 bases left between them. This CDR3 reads CSTRRDSQFF. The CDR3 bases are TGCAGCACTCGGAGGGACTCGCAGTTCTTC.

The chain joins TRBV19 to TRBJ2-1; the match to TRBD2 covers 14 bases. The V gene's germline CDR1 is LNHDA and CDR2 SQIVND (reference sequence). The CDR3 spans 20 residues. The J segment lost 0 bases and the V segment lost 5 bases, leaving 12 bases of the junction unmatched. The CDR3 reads CASSSGTSGRPSSSYNEQFF. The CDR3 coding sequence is TGTGCCAGTAGTTCCGGGACTAGCGGGAGACCCTCTAGCTCCTACAATGAGCAGTTCTTC.

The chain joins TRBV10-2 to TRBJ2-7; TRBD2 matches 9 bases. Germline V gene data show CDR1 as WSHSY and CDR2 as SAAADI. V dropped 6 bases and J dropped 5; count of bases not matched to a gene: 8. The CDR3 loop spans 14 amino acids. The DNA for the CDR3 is TGCGCCAGCAGCGTGACTAGCGGCGACAACGAGCAGTACTTC. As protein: CASSVTSGDNEQYF.

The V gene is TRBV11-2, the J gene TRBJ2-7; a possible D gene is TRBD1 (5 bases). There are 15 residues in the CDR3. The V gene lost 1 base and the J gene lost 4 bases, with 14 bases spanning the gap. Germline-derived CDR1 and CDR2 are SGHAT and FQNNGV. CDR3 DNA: TGTGCCAGCAGCTTAGTGGTGGGGCCAGGGTACGAGCAGTACTTC. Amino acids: CASSLVVGPGYEQYF.

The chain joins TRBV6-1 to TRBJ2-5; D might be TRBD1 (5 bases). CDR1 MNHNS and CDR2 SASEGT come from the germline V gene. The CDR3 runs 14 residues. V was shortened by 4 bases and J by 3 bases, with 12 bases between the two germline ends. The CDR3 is CASSAWGREETQYF. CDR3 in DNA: TGTGCCAGCAGTGCCTGGGGCAGGGAAGAGACCCAGTACTTC.

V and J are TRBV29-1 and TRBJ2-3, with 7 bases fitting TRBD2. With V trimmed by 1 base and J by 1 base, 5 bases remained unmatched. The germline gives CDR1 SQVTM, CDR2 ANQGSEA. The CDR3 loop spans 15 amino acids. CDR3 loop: CSVEVREWGTDTQYF. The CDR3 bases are TGCAGCGTTGAAGTGCGGGAGTGGGGCACAGATACGCAGTATTTT.

CDR3 nucleotides: TGTGCCAGCAGTCCAGGGTGGGAGACCCAGTACTTC. Translation gives CASSPGWETQYF. The V call is TRBV6-1, the J call TRBJ2-5; TRBD1 is a possible D gene (5 bases). With 5 bases removed from V and 5 bases from J, the gap between germline ends came to 9 bases. The length of the CDR3 is 12 residues. Germline-derived CDR1 and CDR2 are MNHNS and SASEGT.

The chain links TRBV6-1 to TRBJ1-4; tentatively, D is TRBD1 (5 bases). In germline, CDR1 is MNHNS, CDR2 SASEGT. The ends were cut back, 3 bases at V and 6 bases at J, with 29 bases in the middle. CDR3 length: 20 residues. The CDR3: CASSEIPLGLRASGDEKLFF. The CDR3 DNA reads TGTGCCAGCAGTGAGATACCTCTGGGACTCCGGGCGTCAGGAGATGAAAAACTGTTTTTT.

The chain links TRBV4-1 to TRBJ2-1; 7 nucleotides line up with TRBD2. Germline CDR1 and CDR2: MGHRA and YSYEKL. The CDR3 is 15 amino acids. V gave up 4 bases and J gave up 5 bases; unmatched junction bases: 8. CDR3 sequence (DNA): TGCGCCAGCAGCCGACCCTGGGGGGGTGACAATGAGCAGTTCTTC. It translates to CASSRPWGGDNEQFF.

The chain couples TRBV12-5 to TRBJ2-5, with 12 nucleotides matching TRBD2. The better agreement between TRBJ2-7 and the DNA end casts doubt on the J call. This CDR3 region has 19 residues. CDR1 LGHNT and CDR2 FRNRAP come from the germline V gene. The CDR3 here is CASGLVLGLAGNSSYEQYF. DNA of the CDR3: TGTGCTAGTGGTTTGGTACTTGGACTAGCGGGAAATAGCAGCTACGAGCAGTACTTC.

CDR3 nucleotides: TGTGCCAGCGGGGGGATCGGAGCAGACACTGAAGCTTTCTTT. This codes for CASGGIGADTEAFF. The chain links TRBV6-1 to TRBJ1-1, with D possibly matching TRBD1 (5 bases). V lost 8 bases to trimming and J lost 3 bases, with 16 bases between them. Germline V gene data show CDR1 as MNHNS and CDR2 as SASEGT. This CDR3 is built from 14 residues.